This T cell receptor beta chain was identified during a study of cytomegalovirus exposure and HLA in healthy donors. The PCR contained 60 Vbeta and 13 Jbeta primers. Measured with immunoSEQ multiplex PCR; TCRdb has only the in-frame clones, and not every one. The sample shows about 100,000 clones, approximately 80% of them seen only once. CDR1 and CDR2 (germline): MNHNS, SASEGT. V lost 3 bases, J lost 0 bases, and 11 bases stayed unmatched. The CDR3 runs 17 residues. Sequenced material: PBMCs. The chain couples TRBV6-1 to TRBJ2-7, with TRBD2 matching 7 bases. This clonotype was sampled from a female donor in good health and CMV-seropositive. The CDR3 loop reads CASSDWLSGGSSYEQYF. The CDR3, as DNA: TGTGCCAGCAGTGATTGGCTCTCTGGCGGGAGCTCCTACGAGCAGTACTTC.